A selection of T cell receptor beta chains follows, all from one sample in a study of human T cells and chemical hapten exposure. MiXCR, run by TCRdb on the RACE reads, gives a single entry per CDR3 protein. The table records more than 65,000 distinct CDR3 sequences, 32% of them present only once. The source material was whole blood, sampled in connection with sensitization to the hapten diphenylcyclopropenone (DPC). These receptors all come from a man aged 35-49 years with alopecia areata. Some clones in this sample may be carry-over from other donors' samples. Both conserved end residues are part of each CDR3.

TRBV6-6 | CASSYSRTSARTDTQYF
TRBV14 | CASSRGQMNTEAFF
TRBV6-6 | CASSPLGGELFF
TRBV9 | CASSPRQGENTEAFF
TRBV7-2 | CASSSYLETDTQYF
TRBV12-3/TRBV12-4 | CASSPDWSSYEQYF
TRBV20-1 | CSATGTGTYEQYF
TRBV20-1 | CSASITANNEQFF
TRBV12-3/TRBV12-4 | CASSLVRQEGYTF
TRBV7-2 | CASSYPDRAYEQYF
TRBV6-2/TRBV6-3 | CASSPLITGELFF
TRBV6-5 | CASSTLYGTGGAKNIQYF
TRBV5-8 | CASPLLPGFGGDTQYF
TRBV2 | CASSEWGQLNTEAFF
TRBV20-1 | CSARDWAGETQYF
TRBV7-9 | CASSLGRRPNTETFF
TRBV7-9 | CAGRNGISSYNEQFF
TRBV27 | CASSLSRAETQYF
TRBV7-9 | CASSPTGTDTQYF
TRBV4-3 | CASSQDRQGIGEQYF
TRBV20-1 | CSASSANVEARGDTQYF
TRBV6-1 | CASSERAGASYNEQFF
TRBV6-1 | CATRGSSYEQYF
TRBV28 | CASNRDRDRYSNQPQHF
TRBV15 | CATSGSRYQPQHF
TRBV12-3/TRBV12-4 | CASSLGGPYSNQPQHF